This section outlines one T cell receptor beta chain sequence together with its context. An end of the junction does not agree with germline; a read error may underlie this. These data belong to a study of blood T cell repertoires in COVID-19. Overall study: PBMCs, B-cell-depleted T cells, or T cells provided the cDNA or gDNA that made up the material.

Across fewer than 25 US areas, participants ranged in age from about 18 to 89 years. Donors of Cohort 3 who recovered were those that had two negative PCRs, clearance, or symptom resolution. In the original processing: Amplified reference gene primers provided the basis for estimating nucleated cell counts. Clones were read by immunoSEQ multiplex PCR, and TCRdb kept only the in-frame ones, dropping some. V and J calls and clone size are those listed in that table; D and trimming were worked out from the DNA. The top ten clones hold approximately 5.3% of a sample with a few hundred thousand clones, roughly nine tenths of them seen once. The source material was PBMCs or T cells enriched from blood (not recorded which). The source is a woman in her twenties or thirties who had recovered from COVID-19.

CDR3 in amino acids: CASSMGGLGAF. The CDR3 nucleotides read TGTGCCAGTAGTATGGGTGGACTTGGCGCCTTC. V gene TRBV19 combines with J gene TRBJ1-2; D is ambiguous. The germline CDR1 and CDR2 sequences are LNHDA and SQIVND (reference sequence). The CDR3 is 11 residues long.